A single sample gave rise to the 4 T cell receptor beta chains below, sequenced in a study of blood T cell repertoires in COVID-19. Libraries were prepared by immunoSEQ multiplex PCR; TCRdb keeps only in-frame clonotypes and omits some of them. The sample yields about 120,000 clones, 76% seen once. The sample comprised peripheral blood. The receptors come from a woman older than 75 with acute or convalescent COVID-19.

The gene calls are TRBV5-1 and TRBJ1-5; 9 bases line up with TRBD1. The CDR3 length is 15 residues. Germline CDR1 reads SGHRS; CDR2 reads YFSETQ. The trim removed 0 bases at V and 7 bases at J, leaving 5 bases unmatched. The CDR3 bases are TGCGCCAGCAGCTTGGTTCCGGGACAGGGACAGCCCCAGCATTTT. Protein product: CASSLVPGQGQPQHF.

Written as DNA, the CDR3 is TGTGCCAGTACCAGGGGGCTAGCGGGGACAGATACGCAGTATTTT. Translating it yields CASTRGLAGTDTQYF. The chain links TRBV19 to TRBJ2-3; possibly TRBD2 for D (9 bases). This CDR3 spans 15 amino acids. CDR1 and CDR2 from the germline V gene are LNHDA and SQIVND (reference sequence). V was shortened by 7 bases and J by 3 bases, with 17 bases between the two germline ends.

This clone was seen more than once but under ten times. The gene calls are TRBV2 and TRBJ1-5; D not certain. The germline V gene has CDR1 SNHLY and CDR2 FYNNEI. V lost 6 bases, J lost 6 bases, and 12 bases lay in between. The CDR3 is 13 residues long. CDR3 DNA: TGTGCCAGCAGCGCATTTTTAGCTCAGCCCCAGCATTTT. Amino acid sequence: CASSAFLAQPQHF.

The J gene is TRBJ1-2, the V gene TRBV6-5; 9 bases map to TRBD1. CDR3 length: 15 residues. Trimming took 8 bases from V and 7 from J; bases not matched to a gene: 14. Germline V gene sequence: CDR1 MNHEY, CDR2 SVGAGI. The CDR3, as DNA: TGTGCCAGCGAGTGGGACGCACAGGGGGCGAGTGGCTACACCTTC. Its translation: CASEWDAQGASGYTF.